The present T cell receptor (beta chain) was sequenced within a study of early T cells in non-severe SARS-CoV-2 infection. Overall study: Alpha and beta chains were unpaired, from unsorted whole-blood bulk RNA.

The TCR library protocol attached unique molecular identifiers to the individual cDNA molecules. MiXCR was run by TCRdb on the 5' RACE reads, yielding one entry per CDR3 protein. The data show 25,000 to 35,000 distinct CDR3 sequences, approximately 6.2% seen once. The table lists this clonotype with many counts. Source material: whole blood. The receptor comes from an adult who was a healthcare worker with PCR-confirmed SARS-CoV-2 infection or an uninfected control (not recorded which).

CDR3 in amino acids: CASSSGRVNTGELFF. CDR3 coding DNA: TGTGCCAGCAGCTCAGGACGGGTGAACACCGGGGAGCTGTTTTTT. The chain uses TRBV7-3 and TRBJ2-2; D ambiguous. This CDR3 comprises 15 residues. V was pared by 4 bases and J by 1 base, with 10 bases between. Germline V gene lookup returns CDR1 SGHTA and CDR2 FQGTGA. Filled out from reference TRBV7-3 and TRBJ2-2, the complete variable domain reads GAGVSQTPSNKVTEKGKYVELRCDPISGHTALYWYRQSLGQGPEFLIYFQGTGAADDSGLPNDRFFAVRPEGSVSTLKIQRTERGDSAVYLCASSSGRVNTGELFFGEGSRLTVL.